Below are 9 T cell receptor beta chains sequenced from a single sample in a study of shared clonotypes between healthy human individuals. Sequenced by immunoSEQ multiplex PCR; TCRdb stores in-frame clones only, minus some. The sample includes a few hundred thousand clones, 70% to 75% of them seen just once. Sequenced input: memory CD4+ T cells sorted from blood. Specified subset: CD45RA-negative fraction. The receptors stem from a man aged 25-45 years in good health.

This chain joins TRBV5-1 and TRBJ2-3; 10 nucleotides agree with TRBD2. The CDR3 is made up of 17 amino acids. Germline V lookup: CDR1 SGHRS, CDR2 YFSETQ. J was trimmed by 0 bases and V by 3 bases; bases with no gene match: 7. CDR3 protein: CASSSGTSVGSTDTQYF. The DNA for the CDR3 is TGCGCCAGCAGCTCCGGGACTAGCGTCGGCAGCACAGATACGCAGTATTTT. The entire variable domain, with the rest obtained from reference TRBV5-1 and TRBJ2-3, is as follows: KAGVTQTPRYLIKTRGQQVTLSCSPISGHRSVSWYQQTPGQGLQFLFEYFSETQRNKGNFPGRFSGRQFSNSRSEMNVSTLELGDSALYLCASSSGTSVGSTDTQYFGPGTRLTVL.

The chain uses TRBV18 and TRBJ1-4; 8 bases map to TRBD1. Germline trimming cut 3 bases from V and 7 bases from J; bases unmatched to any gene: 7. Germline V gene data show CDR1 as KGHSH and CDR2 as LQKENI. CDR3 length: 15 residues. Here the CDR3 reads CASSPRDRRTEKLFF. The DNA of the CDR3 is TGTGCCAGCTCACCCCGGGACAGGCGGACTGAAAAACTGTTTTTT.

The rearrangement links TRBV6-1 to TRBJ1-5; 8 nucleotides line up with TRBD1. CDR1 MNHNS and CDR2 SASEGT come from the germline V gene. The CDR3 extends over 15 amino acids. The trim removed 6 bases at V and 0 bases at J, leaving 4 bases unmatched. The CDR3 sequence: CASRDREFSNQPQHF. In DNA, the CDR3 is TGTGCCAGCAGGGACAGGGAATTTAGCAATCAGCCCCAGCATTTT.

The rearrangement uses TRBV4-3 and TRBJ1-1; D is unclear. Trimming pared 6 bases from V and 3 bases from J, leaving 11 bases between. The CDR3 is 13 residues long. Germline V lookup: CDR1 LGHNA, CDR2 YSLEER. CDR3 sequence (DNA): TGCGCCAGCAGTCTCCTGTCCGACACTGAAGCTTTCTTT. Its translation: CASSLLSDTEAFF.

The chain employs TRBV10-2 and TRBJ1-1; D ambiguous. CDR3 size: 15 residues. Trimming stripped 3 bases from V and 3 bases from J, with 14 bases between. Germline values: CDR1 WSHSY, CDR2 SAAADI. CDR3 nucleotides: TGCGCCAGCAGTGATTTGGGCCCGAGGGACACTGAAGCTTTCTTT. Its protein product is CASSDLGPRDTEAFF.

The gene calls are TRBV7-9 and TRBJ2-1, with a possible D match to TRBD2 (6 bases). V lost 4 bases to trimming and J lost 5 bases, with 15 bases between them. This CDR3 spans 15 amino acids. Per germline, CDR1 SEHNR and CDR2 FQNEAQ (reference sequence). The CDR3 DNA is TGTGCCAGCAGCTGGAGGGACGGCCTAAACAATGAGCAGTTCTTC. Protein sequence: CASSWRDGLNNEQFF.

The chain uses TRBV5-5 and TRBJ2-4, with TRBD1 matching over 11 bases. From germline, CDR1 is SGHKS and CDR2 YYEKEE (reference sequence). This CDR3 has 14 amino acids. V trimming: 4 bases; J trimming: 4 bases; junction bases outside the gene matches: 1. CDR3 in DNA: TGTGCCAGCAGCGGGACAGGGGGTAAAAACATTCAGTACTTC. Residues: CASSGTGGKNIQYF.

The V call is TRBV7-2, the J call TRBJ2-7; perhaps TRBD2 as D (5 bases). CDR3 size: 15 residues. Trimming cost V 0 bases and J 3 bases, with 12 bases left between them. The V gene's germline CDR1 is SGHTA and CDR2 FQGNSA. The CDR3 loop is CASSLAAGNLYEQYF. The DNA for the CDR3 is TGTGCCAGCAGCTTAGCGGCCGGGAACCTCTACGAGCAGTACTTC. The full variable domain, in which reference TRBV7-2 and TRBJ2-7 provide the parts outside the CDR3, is GAGVSQSPSNKVTEKGKDVELRCDPISGHTALYWYRQSLGQGLEFLIYFQGNSAPDKSGLPSDRFSAERTGGSVSTLTIQRTQQEDSAVYLCASSLAAGNLYEQYFGPGTRLTVT.

For the CDR3, the DNA is TGTGCCAGCAGCCTCTGGGGCGGAGGGAAGAACACTGAAGCTTTCTTT. This translates into CASSLWGGGKNTEAFF. The chain employs TRBV14 and TRBJ1-1, with a weak D call TRBD1 (5 bases). V was clipped by 4 bases and J by 1 base, with 16 bases between them. Germline V gene sequence: CDR1 SGHDN, CDR2 FVKESK. CDR3 length: 16 amino acids. Complete variable domain (other parts from reference TRBV14 and TRBJ1-1): EAGVTQFPSHSVIEKGQTVTLRCDPISGHDNLYWYRRVMGKEIKFLLHFVKESKQDESGMPNNRFLAERTGGTYSTLKVQPAELEDSGVYFCASSLWGGGKNTEAFFGQGTRLTVV.